This T cell receptor beta chain stems from a study of siplizumab effects on memory and regulatory T cells. Study-wide background: Paired mixed lymphocyte reactions were set up, with siplizumab at about 0.93 ug/mL or without drug.

Study findings and constraints: There appeared to be greater diversity in naive T cells than in memory cells, and naive T cells seemed major contributors to the alloresponse. No naive or memory phenotype could be assigned to roughly 75-95% of proliferating clones. Tregs that proliferated in siplizumab cultures did not have their suppressive function confirmed.

This clone was picked up a small number of times. Its antigen is currently unknown. Cells from the mixed lymphocyte reaction were cocultured for over five days at 37°C. Sequencing was performed with immunoSEQ multiplex PCR; in TCRdb, only in-frame clones are kept and a portion is missing. The sample records 9,900 or so clones, just over 45% being singletons. The sequence derives from a human donor in good health; the cells came from an allogeneic mixed lymphocyte reaction. Specimen: CFSE-low (dividing) CD4+ T cells sorted from an allogeneic mixed lymphocyte reaction.

The CDR3 DNA is TGTGCCAGCAGTCAACTCCGGACTACCGGGGAGCTGTTTTTT. Translation: CASSQLRTTGELFF. The chain recombines TRBV2 with TRBJ2-2, with a possible D match to TRBD2 (5 bases). Trimming stripped 5 bases from V and 5 bases from J, with 12 bases between. The CDR3 has 14 residues. CDR1 and CDR2 from the germline V gene are SNHLY and FYNNEI.